A single sample gave rise to the 10 T cell receptor beta chains below, sequenced in a study of blood T cell repertoires in COVID-19 (dated by TCRdb to 2018 to 2020). Libraries were made using the immunoSEQ multiplex PCR assay. TCRdb retrieved this table from immuneACCESS and kept in-frame rearrangements only. Not all clones are present; in checked studies, unresolved V genes account for under half, and no reason is known for the remainder. The sample table lists roughly 260,000 clones, approximately 90% of them with a count of one. The biggest ten clones account for 1.2% of the sample. Sequenced input: PBMCs or T cells enriched from blood (not recorded which). These receptors came from a human donor in a cohort exposed to, infected with or recovered from COVID-19 (not recorded which). The donor label of this sample is uncertain.

The chain uses TRBV6-5 and TRBJ2-5; no firm D call. Trimming removed 7 bases at V and 3 bases at J, with 6 bases between. This CDR3 comprises 11 residues. CDR1 and CDR2 from the germline V gene are MNHEY and SVGAGI. The CDR3 DNA follows: TGTGCCAGCACCTCGGAAGAGACCCAGTACTTC. Protein sequence: CASTSEETQYF.

As DNA, the CDR3 is TGTGCCAGCTCAGTCGGGGATAAACGGAACACTGAAGCTTTCTTT. Translating gives CASSVGDKRNTEAFF. V gene TRBV18 combines with J gene TRBJ1-1, with D unresolved. In germline, CDR1 is KGHSH, CDR2 LQKENI. Between the trimmed V and J ends, which lost 5 bases and 1 base, there was a span of 14 bases. The CDR3 totals 15 residues.

This sequence joins TRBV6-5 and TRBJ1-6; weak D call: TRBD1 (5 bases). The V and J ends lost 8 bases and 4 bases respectively, with 6 bases between them. Germline V CDR1 and CDR2: MNHEY, SVGAGI. There are 12 residues in the CDR3. The CDR3 DNA sequence: TGTGCCAGCGGGACTTATAATTCACCCCTCCACTTT. Protein product: CASGTYNSPLHF.

This chain joins TRBV11-3 and TRBJ2-7, with D tentatively TRBD1 (5 bases). CDR3 length: 14 residues. The V end was cut by 0 bases, the J end by 0 bases, with 6 bases between. Germline V gene lookup returns CDR1 SGHNT and CDR2 YENEEA. CDR3 sequence (DNA): TGTGCCAGCAGCTTAGATGGACACTCCTACGAGCAGTACTTC. Translating it yields CASSLDGHSYEQYF.

This clone was recorded once. The chain recombines TRBV7-8 with TRBJ1-5; a possible D gene is TRBD1 (5 bases). There are 17 residues in the CDR3. V shed 4 bases and J shed 5 bases, with 21 bases lying between them. Germline V gene lookup returns CDR1 SGHVS and CDR2 FQNEAQ. CDR3 coding DNA: TGTGCCAGCAGCTCCTTACTTCTTCGACAGTACTATCAGCCCCAGCATTTT. Its protein product is CASSSLLLRQYYQPQHF.

This clone occurred once. This chain links TRBV5-4 with TRBJ1-1; 10 bases align to TRBD1. The CDR3 totals 15 residues. Trimming cost V 4 bases and J 1 base; bases outside gene matches: 4. Germline assignment: CDR1 SGHNT and CDR2 YYREEE (reference sequence). The CDR3 loop reads CASSPWDRGNTEAFF. The DNA of the CDR3 is TGTGCCAGCAGCCCCTGGGACAGGGGGAACACTGAAGCTTTCTTT.

V is TRBV11-2 and J is TRBJ2-1; 9 bases map to TRBD1. The ends lost 4 bases at V and 8 bases at J; junction bases unmatched: 9. The CDR3 extends over 15 amino acids. Germline-derived CDR1 and CDR2 are SGHAT and FQNNGV. In nucleotides, the CDR3 is TGTGCCAGCAGCTACGACAGGGGGTATTACGATGAGCAGTTCTTC. It specifies CASSYDRGYYDEQFF.

This chain connects TRBV5-1 to TRBJ2-1, with 12 bases matching TRBD1. This CDR3 has 15 residues. Germline trimming cut 2 bases from V and 7 bases from J; bases unmatched to any gene: 4. Germline CDR1 SGHRS, CDR2 YFSETQ. CDR3 region: CASSLRGQGANEQFF. Written as DNA, the CDR3 is TGCGCCAGCAGCTTAAGGGGACAGGGGGCGAATGAGCAGTTCTTC.

The CDR3 DNA reads as TGCGCCAGCAGCTTGGGGACAGGTGGAAACACCATATATTTT. Protein product: CASSLGTGGNTIYF. The gene calls are TRBV5-1 and TRBJ1-3; TRBD1 matches at 7 bases. Trimming at V came to 0 bases and at J to 3 bases, leaving 0 bases not matched to a gene. CDR1 is SGHRS and CDR2 is YFSETQ in the germline V gene. The CDR3 extends over 14 amino acids.

The rearrangement joins TRBV5-1 to TRBJ1-2, with D perhaps matching TRBD1 (6 bases). The V end was cut by 4 bases, the J end by 10 bases, with 14 bases between. CDR1 and CDR2 from the germline V gene are SGHRS and YFSETQ. The CDR3 length is 12 residues. CDR3 region: CASSVTGGTYTF. CDR3 in DNA: TGCGCCAGCAGCGTGACAGGTGGAACCTACACCTTC. Complete variable domain (other parts from reference TRBV5-1 and TRBJ1-2): KAGVTQTPRYLIKTRGQQVTLSCSPISGHRSVSWYQQTPGQGLQFLFEYFSETQRNKGNFPGRFSGRQFSNSRSEMNVSTLELGDSALYLCASSVTGGTYTFGSGTRLTVV.